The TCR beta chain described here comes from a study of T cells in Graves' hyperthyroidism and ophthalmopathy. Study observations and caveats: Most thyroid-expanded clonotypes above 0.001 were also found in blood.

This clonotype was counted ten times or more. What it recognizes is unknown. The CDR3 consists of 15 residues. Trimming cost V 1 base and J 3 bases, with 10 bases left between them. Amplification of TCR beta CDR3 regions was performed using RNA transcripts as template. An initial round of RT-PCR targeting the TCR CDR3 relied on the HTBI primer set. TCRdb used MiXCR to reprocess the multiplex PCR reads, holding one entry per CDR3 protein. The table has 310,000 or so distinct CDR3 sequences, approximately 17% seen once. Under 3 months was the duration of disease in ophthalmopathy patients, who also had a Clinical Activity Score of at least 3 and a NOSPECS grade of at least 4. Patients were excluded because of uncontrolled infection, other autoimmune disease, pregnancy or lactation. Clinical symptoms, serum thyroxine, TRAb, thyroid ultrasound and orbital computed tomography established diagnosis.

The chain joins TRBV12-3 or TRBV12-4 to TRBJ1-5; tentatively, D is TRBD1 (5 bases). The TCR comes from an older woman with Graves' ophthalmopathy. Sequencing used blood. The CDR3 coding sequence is TGTGCCAGCAGTTTAGGCCAGGGAGACAATCAGCCCCAGCATTTT. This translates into CASSLGQGDNQPQHF.